This T cell receptor (beta chain) is from a study of blood T cell repertoires in COVID-19 (dated by TCRdb to 2018 to 2021). Context from the whole study: The collaborator samples originated in the United States, Italy and Spain and spanned the acute and convalescent phases of COVID-19. The material from the prospective study consisted of cDNA or gDNA derived from T cells, B-cell-depleted T cells, or PBMCs. The dataset comprised deeply sampled blood TCRbeta repertoires from subjects exposed to, actively infected with, or recovered from COVID-19. The repertoires were released in a freely available public database meant as a resource for research on the immune response to SARS-CoV-2. The samples were drawn from the first 160 participants of the ongoing ImmuneRACE study and from some 1,300 subjects provided by 6 global collaborators. The sample metadata nearly always contained a de-identified subject ID, COVID-19 status, age in years and sex. HLA class I and class II types, where available, came from metadata supplied by the sample provider rather than from assay-based typing. The investigation overall reported the following: The amount of clinical and demographic metadata varied by source and participant and was provided uncurated.

With respect to this clone: Which antigen it targets is not known. No base quality values were provided; no much bigger clone lies one nucleotide off.

TCRbeta CDR3 regions were amplified from genomic DNA by means of the immunoSEQ Assay, a bias-controlled multiplex PCR. In the authors' own workflow: The number of nucleated cells in each sample was estimated by amplification of reference gene primers within the assay. Sequence reads were collapsed and filtered to measure the absolute abundance of every unique TCRbeta CDR3 rearrangement. For each sample, productive Simpson clonality was calculated as the square root of Simpson's diversity index across productive rearrangements. TCRdb provides this immuneACCESS table in a form limited to in-frame rearrangements. Some clones are lacking; in checked studies, under half of them reflect an unresolved V gene, and why the rest are absent is not known. V, J and clone size are those of that table, while D and trimming were read from the DNA. The sample has around 270,000 clones on record, more than 85% of them singletons. Around 0.88% of the sample belongs to the ten largest clones.

The collaborating institutions used their own protocols to collect whole blood in K2EDTA tubes. For TCRbeta analysis, collaborator samples were shipped as frozen whole blood, as isolated PBMCs, or as DNA extracted from either sample type. This receptor was taken from a man aged 25 to 40 with acute or convalescent COVID-19. The sample comprised peripheral blood.

The sequenced DNA is TGTGCCAGCAGTTCCCCCGGGACTGATACCTACGAGCAGTACTTC. This translates into CASSSPGTDTYEQYF. The rearrangement joined TRBV27 to TRBJ2-7, with TRBD2 tentatively as D gene (6 bases match). For CDR1 and CDR2, the germline V gene (reference sequence) lists MNHEY and SMNVEV. Relative to germline, V is 4 bases shorter and J is 2 bases shorter, with 15 bases between their ends. From the cysteine through the phenylalanine, the CDR3 covers 15 amino acids. Kept here is only the CDR3 DNA, which spans 45 bases and is read in frame from base 1.